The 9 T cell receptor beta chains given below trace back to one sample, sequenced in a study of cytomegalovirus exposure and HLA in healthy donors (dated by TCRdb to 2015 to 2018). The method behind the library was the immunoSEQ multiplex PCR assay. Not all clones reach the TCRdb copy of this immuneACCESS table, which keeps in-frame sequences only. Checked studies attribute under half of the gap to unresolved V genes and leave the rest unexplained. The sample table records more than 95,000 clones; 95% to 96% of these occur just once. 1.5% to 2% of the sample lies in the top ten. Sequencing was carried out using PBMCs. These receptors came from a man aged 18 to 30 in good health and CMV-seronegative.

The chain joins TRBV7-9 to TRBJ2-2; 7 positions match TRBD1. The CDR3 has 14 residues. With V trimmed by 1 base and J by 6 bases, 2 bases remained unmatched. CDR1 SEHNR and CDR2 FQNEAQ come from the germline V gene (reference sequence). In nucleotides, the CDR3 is TGTGCCAGCAGCTTAGTTCAGGGGGCCGGGGAGCTGTTTTTT. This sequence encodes CASSLVQGAGELFF.

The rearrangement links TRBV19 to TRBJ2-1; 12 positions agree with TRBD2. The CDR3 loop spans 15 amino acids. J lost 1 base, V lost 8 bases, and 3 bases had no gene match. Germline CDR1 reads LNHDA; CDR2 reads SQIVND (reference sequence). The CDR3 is CASGLAGSSYNEQFF. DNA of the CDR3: TGTGCCAGTGGACTAGCGGGATCGTCCTACAATGAGCAGTTCTTC.

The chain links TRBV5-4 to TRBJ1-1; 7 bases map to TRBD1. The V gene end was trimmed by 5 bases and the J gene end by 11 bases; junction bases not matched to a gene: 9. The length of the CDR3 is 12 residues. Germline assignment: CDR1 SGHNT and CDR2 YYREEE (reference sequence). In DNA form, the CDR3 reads TGTGCCAGCAGACTAGGGGACAGTCAGGCTTTCTTT. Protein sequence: CASRLGDSQAFF.

In nucleotides, the CDR3 is TGTGCCAGCAGCCAGGGGTTAGCTGAAGCTTTCTTT. Its translation is CASSQGLAEAFF. The V gene is TRBV6-5, the J gene TRBJ1-1; D may be TRBD1 (6 bases). CDR1 is MNHEY and CDR2 is SVGAGI in the germline V gene. V was pared by 6 bases and J by 6 bases, with 11 bases between. This CDR3 spans 12 amino acids.

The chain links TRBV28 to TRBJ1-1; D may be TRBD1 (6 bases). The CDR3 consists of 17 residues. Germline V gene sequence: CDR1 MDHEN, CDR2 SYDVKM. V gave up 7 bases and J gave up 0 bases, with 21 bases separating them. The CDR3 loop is CASTPGRTVNMNTEAFF. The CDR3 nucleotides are TGTGCCAGCACCCCCGGACGGACAGTGAACATGAACACTGAAGCTTTCTTT.

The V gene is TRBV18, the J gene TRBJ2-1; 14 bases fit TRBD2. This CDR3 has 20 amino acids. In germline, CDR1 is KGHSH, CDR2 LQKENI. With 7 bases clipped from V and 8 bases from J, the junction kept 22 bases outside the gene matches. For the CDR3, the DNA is TGTGCCAGCTATCCTGCCGGACTAGCGGGAGGTCTTGTGGAAATAGATGAGCAGTTCTTC. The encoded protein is CASYPAGLAGGLVEIDEQFF.

This CDR3 reads CASSPQGGLNTGELFF. DNA for the CDR3: TGTGCCAGCTCGCCCCAGGGGGGCCTGAACACCGGGGAGCTGTTTTTT. V and J are TRBV18 and TRBJ2-2; maybe TRBD1 (7 bases). V was shortened by 6 bases and J by 1 base, with 15 bases between the two germline ends. This CDR3 has 16 amino acids. CDR1 is KGHSH and CDR2 is LQKENI in the germline V gene.

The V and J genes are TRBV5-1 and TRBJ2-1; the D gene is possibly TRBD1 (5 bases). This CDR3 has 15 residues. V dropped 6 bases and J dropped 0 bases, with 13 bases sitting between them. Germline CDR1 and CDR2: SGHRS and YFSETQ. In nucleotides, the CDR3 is TGCGCCAGCACCGACGACAGCCACTCCTACAATGAGCAGTTCTTC. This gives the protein CASTDDSHSYNEQFF.

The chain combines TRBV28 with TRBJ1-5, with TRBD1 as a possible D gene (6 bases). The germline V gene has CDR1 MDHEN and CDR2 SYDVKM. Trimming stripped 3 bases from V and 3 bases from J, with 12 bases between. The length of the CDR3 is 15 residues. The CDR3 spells CASSFSGGLNQPQHF. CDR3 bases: TGTGCCAGCAGTTTCTCCGGGGGGCTCAATCAGCCCCAGCATTTT. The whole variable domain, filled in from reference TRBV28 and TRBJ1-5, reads DVKVTQSSRYLVKRTGEKVFLECVQDMDHENMFWYRQDPGLGLRLIYFSYDVKMKEKGDIPEGYSVSREKKERFSLILESASTNQTSMYLCASSFSGGLNQPQHFGDGTRLSIL.